A selection of T cell receptor beta chains follows, all from one sample in a study of vaccination and CD4 T cells after COVID-19. The antigens of these receptors remain unknown. From the PCR reads, TCRdb called clonotypes with MiXCR, one entry per CDR3 protein. The repertoire holds nearly 15,000 distinct CDR3 sequences, with 52% as singletons. Sequencing used CD4+ T cells from blood, cultured in vitro. These receptor sequences come from a human donor who had recovered from COVID-19. CDR3s include the opening cysteine and the closing phenylalanine or tryptophan. Each record gives: J gene, V gene, D gene, CDR3 length, clone size, CDR3 protein, CDR3 DNA. D genes are given only for firm matches. Where a row states a size, it is once, few, many or the class of an expanded clone; other rows omit it.

j_gene: TRBJ1-2
v_gene: TRBV7-2
d_gene: .
len: 14
abundance: .
CDR3aa: CASSAGTAGYGYTF
CDR3nt: TGTGCCAGCAGCGCCGGGACTGCCGGCTATGGCTACACCTTC

j_gene: TRBJ2-5
v_gene: TRBV12-5
d_gene: .
len: 14
abundance: .
CDR3aa: CASGLLPGEETQYF
CDR3nt: TGTGCTAGTGGTTTGCTCCCGGGGGAAGAGACCCAGTACTTC

j_gene: TRBJ1-2
v_gene: TRBV29-1
d_gene: TRBD1
len: 14
abundance: .
CDR3aa: CSVDSGQGAGGYTF
CDR3nt: TGCAGCGTTGATAGCGGACAGGGGGCGGGTGGCTACACCTTC

j_gene: TRBJ1-3
v_gene: TRBV7-6
d_gene: .
len: 16
abundance: .
CDR3aa: CASSLEGGGVDYTIYF
CDR3nt: TGTGCCAGCAGCTTAGAGGGGGGGGGCGTCGATTACACCATATATTTT

j_gene: TRBJ1-1
v_gene: TRBV6-2/TRBV6-3
d_gene: .
len: 15
abundance: .
CDR3aa: CASSYSMGQLAEAFF
CDR3nt: TGTGCCAGCAGTTACTCGATGGGTCAACTCGCTGAAGCTTTCTTT

j_gene: TRBJ1-2
v_gene: TRBV20-1
d_gene: .
len: 14
abundance: .
CDR3aa: CSAYGTPVGNGYTF
CDR3nt: TGCAGTGCTTACGGGACCCCTGTCGGGAATGGCTACACCTTC

j_gene: TRBJ2-1
v_gene: TRBV6-1
d_gene: TRBD2
len: 15
abundance: .
CDR3aa: CASYTISGDYNEQFF
CDR3nt: TGTGCCAGCTATACTATTAGCGGGGACTACAATGAGCAGTTCTTC

j_gene: TRBJ2-1
v_gene: TRBV5-6
d_gene: TRBD1
len: 15
abundance: .
CDR3aa: CASSTPGQGFSEQFF
CDR3nt: TGTGCCAGCAGCACCCCCGGACAGGGATTCAGTGAGCAGTTCTTC

j_gene: TRBJ1-1
v_gene: TRBV20-1
d_gene: TRBD1
len: 13
abundance: .
CDR3aa: CSASTGQGAEAFF
CDR3nt: TGCAGTGCTAGTACGGGACAGGGGGCTGAAGCTTTCTTT

j_gene: TRBJ2-5
v_gene: TRBV15
d_gene: .
len: 14
abundance: .
CDR3aa: CATSRDFPAQTQYF
CDR3nt: TGTGCCACCAGCAGAGATTTCCCGGCGCAGACCCAGTACTTC

j_gene: TRBJ1-2
v_gene: TRBV7-2
d_gene: .
len: 13
abundance: .
CDR3aa: CAGSLWQNYGYTF
CDR3nt: TGTGCCGGCAGCTTATGGCAGAACTATGGCTACACCTTC

j_gene: TRBJ1-2
v_gene: TRBV11-2
d_gene: .
len: 11
abundance: .
CDR3aa: CASSSNYGYTF
CDR3nt: TGTGCCAGCAGCTCAAACTATGGCTACACCTTC

j_gene: TRBJ2-1
v_gene: TRBV5-1
d_gene: TRBD2
len: 16
abundance: medium-sized
CDR3aa: CASSLAAGGMDNEQFF
CDR3nt: TGCGCCAGCAGCTTGGCAGCGGGAGGGATGGACAATGAGCAGTTCTTC

j_gene: TRBJ2-3
v_gene: TRBV2
d_gene: TRBD2
len: 12
abundance: few
CDR3aa: CASLLAGNTQYF
CDR3nt: TGTGCCAGCCTACTAGCGGGAAATACGCAGTATTTT

j_gene: TRBJ1-2
v_gene: TRBV2
d_gene: TRBD1
len: 15
abundance: .
CDR3aa: CASSVRGQGSGGYTF
CDR3nt: TGTGCCAGCAGTGTGAGGGGACAGGGTTCGGGTGGCTACACCTTC

j_gene: TRBJ1-2
v_gene: TRBV15
d_gene: TRBD1
len: 13
abundance: .
CDR3aa: CATSRGQFYGYTF
CDR3nt: TGTGCCACCAGCAGGGGACAGTTCTATGGCTACACCTTC

j_gene: TRBJ2-1
v_gene: TRBV5-5
d_gene: .
len: 13
abundance: .
CDR3aa: CASSSSSVGEQFF
CDR3nt: TGTGCCAGCAGCTCTTCTAGCGTCGGGGAGCAGTTCTTC

j_gene: TRBJ2-2
v_gene: TRBV7-3
d_gene: .
len: 16
abundance: .
CDR3aa: CASSLVGIGNAGELFF
CDR3nt: TGTGCCAGCAGCTTAGTGGGGATAGGGAACGCCGGGGAGCTGTTTTTT

j_gene: TRBJ1-1
v_gene: TRBV20-1
d_gene: .
len: 11
abundance: few
CDR3aa: CTPLRGTEAFF
CDR3nt: TGCACCCCCCTCCGGGGGACTGAAGCTTTCTTT

j_gene: TRBJ1-5
v_gene: TRBV2
d_gene: .
len: 15
abundance: .
CDR3aa: CASSKQGSGDQPQHF
CDR3nt: TGTGCCAGCAGCAAACAGGGTTCGGGGGATCAGCCCCAGCATTTT

j_gene: TRBJ2-5
v_gene: TRBV7-2
d_gene: TRBD2
len: 14
abundance: few
CDR3aa: CASSQGLAIETQYF
CDR3nt: TGTGCCAGCAGCCAGGGACTAGCTATCGAGACCCAGTACTTC

j_gene: TRBJ2-5
v_gene: TRBV18
d_gene: .
len: 13
abundance: .
CDR3aa: CASSPRQQETQYF
CDR3nt: TGTGCCAGCTCACCGAGACAGCAAGAGACCCAGTACTTC

j_gene: TRBJ1-1
v_gene: TRBV27
d_gene: TRBD1
len: 15
abundance: .
CDR3aa: CASSKLTGSSTEAFF
CDR3nt: TGTGCCAGCAGTAAACTGACAGGGTCGAGCACTGAAGCTTTCTTT

j_gene: TRBJ1-5
v_gene: TRBV5-1
d_gene: .
len: 15
abundance: .
CDR3aa: CASSLMGGGDQPQHF
CDR3nt: TGCGCCAGCAGCTTGATGGGGGGCGGCGATCAGCCCCAGCATTTT

j_gene: TRBJ2-7
v_gene: TRBV10-2
d_gene: TRBD2
len: 15
abundance: .
CDR3aa: CASSELLAGIYEQYF
CDR3nt: TGCGCCAGCAGTGAGCTACTAGCGGGGATCTACGAGCAGTACTTC

j_gene: TRBJ2-2
v_gene: TRBV27
d_gene: .
len: 14
abundance: few
CDR3aa: CASSFGTSPGELFF
CDR3nt: TGTGCCAGCAGTTTTGGGACCAGTCCCGGGGAGCTGTTTTTT

j_gene: TRBJ1-6
v_gene: TRBV27
d_gene: .
len: 15
abundance: few
CDR3aa: CASSFAAGDNSPLHF
CDR3nt: TGTGCCAGCAGTTTTGCTGCGGGCGATAATTCACCCCTCCACTTT

j_gene: TRBJ2-3
v_gene: TRBV14
d_gene: TRBD1
len: 13
abundance: .
CDR3aa: CASSPRTGHTQYF
CDR3nt: TGTGCCAGCAGTCCCCGGACAGGCCATACGCAGTATTTT

j_gene: TRBJ1-5
v_gene: TRBV20-1
d_gene: .
len: 15
abundance: few
CDR3aa: CSARDGRGGNQPQHF
CDR3nt: TGCAGTGCTAGAGATGGACGCGGGGGCAATCAGCCCCAGCATTTT

j_gene: TRBJ2-1
v_gene: TRBV2
d_gene: TRBD1
len: 15
abundance: .
CDR3aa: CASSPLTGGDGEQFF
CDR3nt: TGTGCCAGCAGTCCCCTGACAGGGGGGGATGGTGAGCAGTTCTTC

j_gene: TRBJ1-3
v_gene: TRBV20-1
d_gene: .
len: 12
abundance: once
CDR3aa: CSATGGGVTIYF
CDR3nt: TGCAGTGCTACGGGGGGGGGCGTCACCATATATTTT

j_gene: TRBJ2-3
v_gene: TRBV28
d_gene: .
len: 17
abundance: .
CDR3aa: CASSPGPGPGSTDTQYF
CDR3nt: TGTGCCAGCAGTCCGGGCCCAGGTCCGGGTTCCACAGATACGCAGTATTTT